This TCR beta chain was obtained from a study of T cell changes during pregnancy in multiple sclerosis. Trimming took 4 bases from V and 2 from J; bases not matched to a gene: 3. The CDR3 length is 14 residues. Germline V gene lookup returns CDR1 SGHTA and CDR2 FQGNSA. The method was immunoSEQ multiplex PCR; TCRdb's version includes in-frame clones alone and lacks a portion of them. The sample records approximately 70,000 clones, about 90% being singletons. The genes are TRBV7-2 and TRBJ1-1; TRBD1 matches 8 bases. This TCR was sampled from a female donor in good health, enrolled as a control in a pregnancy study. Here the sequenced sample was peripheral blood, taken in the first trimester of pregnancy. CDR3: CASSSDRGNTEAFF. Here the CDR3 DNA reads TGTGCCAGCAGCTCCGACAGGGGTAACACTGAAGCTTTCTTT. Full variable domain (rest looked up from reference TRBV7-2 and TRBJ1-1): GAGVSQSPSNKVTEKGKDVELRCDPISGHTALYWYRQSLGQGLEFLIYFQGNSAPDKSGLPSDRFSAERTGGSVSTLTIQRTQQEDSAVYLCASSSDRGNTEAFFGQGTRLTVV.